Sequencing of this T cell receptor (beta chain) was carried out in a study of T-cell memory formation after mild COVID-19. On this clonotype itself: Its specificity is unknown.

Per germline, CDR1 SGHRS and CDR2 YFSETQ. The V end lost 4 bases, the J end lost 4 bases, and 14 bases lay between the germline ends. CDR3 length: 14 amino acids. TCRdb called the 5' RACE reads again in MiXCR, with one record for every CDR3 protein. The sample has 450,000 to 650,000 distinct CDR3 sequences, roughly 18% seen once. Study results and caveats: There was no confirmation that second-wave clones peaking on day 37 were SARS-CoV-2 specific. The study detected some responding clones in pre-infection memory, suggesting cross-reactive memory joined.

This TCR came from an adult woman who had mild COVID-19 (a few samples of this study predate the infection). Cell type and time point are not known. Sequenced input: PBMCs or a T cell subset sorted from them (not recorded which). The chain carries TRBV5-1 and TRBJ2-5, with D possibly being TRBD1 (6 bases). CDR3 residues: CASSNTGTLETQYF. CDR3 sequence (DNA): TGCGCCAGCAGCAATACCGGGACACTAGAGACCCAGTACTTC.